One sample yielded the 24 T cell receptor beta chains listed below, sequenced in a study of cytomegalovirus exposure and HLA in healthy donors. Primers included in the PCR were 60 Vbeta and 13 Jbeta primers. Libraries were prepared by immunoSEQ multiplex PCR; TCRdb keeps only in-frame clonotypes and omits some of them. The table includes about 59,000 clones, about 77% detected once. The sequenced sample was PBMCs. The receptors here all came from a man aged 25 to 40 in good health and CMV-seropositive.

J is TRBJ1-5 and V is TRBV7-2; D gene unclear. Germline CDR1 and CDR2: SGHTA and FQGNSA. V was pared by 5 bases and J by 0 bases, with 11 bases between. The CDR3 length is 15 residues. The CDR3 loop is CASSANSYSNQPQHF. CDR3 in DNA: TGTGCCAGCAGCGCGAACAGCTATAGCAATCAGCCCCAGCATTTT.

The rearrangement uses TRBV28 and TRBJ2-7, with 10 bases fitting TRBD1. The V segment lost 2 bases and the J segment 1 base; nucleotides outside the gene matches: 5. This CDR3 region has 16 residues. Germline-derived CDR1 and CDR2 are MDHEN and SYDVKM. This CDR3 reads CASSLPDRGGSYEQYF. The CDR3 DNA reads TGTGCCAGCAGTTTACCGGACAGGGGGGGATCCTACGAGCAGTACTTC. The full variable domain, rest sourced from reference TRBV28 and TRBJ2-7, is DVKVTQSSRYLVKRTGEKVFLECVQDMDHENMFWYRQDPGLGLRLIYFSYDVKMKEKGDIPEGYSVSREKKERFSLILESASTNQTSMYLCASSLPDRGGSYEQYFGPGTRLTVT.

J is TRBJ2-1 and V is TRBV6-4; D remains unclear. V lost 0 bases to trimming and J lost 9 bases, with 3 bases between them. Germline V lookup: CDR1 MRHNA, CDR2 SNTAGT. There are 11 residues in the CDR3. The CDR3 reads CASSDSREQFF. As DNA, the CDR3 is TGTGCCAGCAGTGACTCGCGTGAGCAGTTCTTC.

The V call is TRBV10-3, the J call TRBJ2-7; D uncertain. Germline-derived CDR1 and CDR2 are ENHRY and SYGVKD. The ends were cut back, 2 bases at V and 2 bases at J, with 16 bases in the middle. The CDR3 sequence is 16 residues long. The CDR3 nucleotides are TGTGCCATCAGTGAGACTCCTTATTCAGGCACCTACGAGCAGTACTTC. Amino acid sequence: CAISETPYSGTYEQYF.

This clone was detected once. The chain combines TRBV27 with TRBJ1-1; a possible D gene is TRBD1 (6 bases). The germline gives CDR1 MNHEY, CDR2 SMNVEV (reference sequence). The CDR3 extends over 16 amino acids. Trimming removed 6 bases at V and 1 base at J, with 18 bases between. For the CDR3, the DNA is TGTGCCAGCAGCCATCACCCGACAGGTCCGAACACTGAAGCTTTCTTT. It specifies CASSHHPTGPNTEAFF.

The chain is built from TRBV25-1 and TRBJ1-5; D ambiguous. Germline CDR1 reads MGHDK; CDR2 reads SYGVNS. V lost 2 bases, J lost 0 bases, and 11 bases lay in between. The CDR3 has 16 residues. DNA for the CDR3: TGTGCCAGCAGTGAAGGTCCCCTCTATAGCAATCAGCCCCAGCATTTT. Encoded protein: CASSEGPLYSNQPQHF.

CDR3 DNA sequence: TGCAGCGTCGAGAGCGGGGGGCCGAGCGCAGATACGCAGTATTTT. Protein product: CSVESGGPSADTQYF. The J gene is TRBJ2-3, the V gene TRBV29-1; 9 nucleotides align to TRBD2. CDR1 and CDR2 (germline): SQVTM, ANQGSEA. This CDR3 has 15 residues. With 6 bases clipped from V and 4 bases from J, the junction kept 11 bases outside the gene matches.

There are a few counts of this clone. The V call is TRBV4-3, the J call TRBJ1-4; perhaps TRBD1 as D (5 bases). From germline, CDR1 is LGHNA and CDR2 YSLEER. CDR3 size: 15 residues. The V end lost 1 base, the J end lost 8 bases, and 14 bases lay between the germline ends. Written as DNA, the CDR3 is TGCGCCAGCAGCCAAGGGTGGGGCACTTTGGAAAAACTGTTTTTT. The encoded protein is CASSQGWGTLEKLFF.

This clone has more than one count but fewer than ten. The chain carries TRBV18 and TRBJ1-3; 8 bases are a match to TRBD1. The germline CDR1 and CDR2 sequences are KGHSH and LQKENI. V lost 2 bases to trimming and J lost 1 base; unmatched junction nucleotides: 4. The CDR3 has 16 amino acids. The CDR3 spells CASSPTDRVSGNTIYF. The CDR3 nucleotides are TGTGCCAGCTCACCAACGGACAGGGTTTCTGGAAACACCATATATTTT.

The chain employs TRBV27 and TRBJ1-6, with D hard to call. CDR3 size: 16 residues. Trimming removed 2 bases from V and 5 bases from J, with 13 bases in between. Germline V CDR1 and CDR2: MNHEY, SMNVEV (reference sequence). CDR3 nucleotides: TGTGCCAGCAGTTTAGGCGGTTACATGAATAATTCACCCCTCCACTTT. Its protein is CASSLGGYMNNSPLHF.

The CDR3 loop is CASSPGTGWRNEQFF. The CDR3 DNA is TGTGCCAGCAGCCCCGGGACAGGGTGGAGGAATGAGCAGTTCTTC. The chain employs TRBV7-3 and TRBJ2-1; the match to TRBD1 covers 9 bases. Trimming at V came to 5 bases and at J to 7 bases, leaving 9 bases not matched to a gene. There are 15 residues in the CDR3. Germline assignment: CDR1 SGHTA and CDR2 FQGTGA.

The chain couples TRBV4-1 to TRBJ1-2; no reliable D call. Trimming took off 0 bases at V and 6 bases at J, with 11 bases between the two ends. The CDR3 is made up of 14 amino acids. The germline CDR1 and CDR2 sequences are MGHRA and YSYEKL. CDR3 nucleotide sequence: TGCGCCAGCAGCCAAGAGAGAGGTAGACATGGCTACACCTTC. It translates to CASSQERGRHGYTF.

Comments on this clone: A much larger clone sits a single nucleotide away, making a read error possible. The chain has TRBV4-2 and TRBJ1-5, with 7 bases fitting TRBD1. This CDR3 region has 18 residues. The V gene's germline CDR1 is LGHNA and CDR2 YNFKEQ. With V trimmed by 0 bases and J by 4 bases, 12 bases remained unmatched. The CDR3 sequence is CASSQEGFRQGGNQPQHF. CDR3 bases: TGTGCCAGCAGCCAAGAGGGCTTTCGGCAGGGGGGTAATCAGCCCCAGCATTTT.

The V and J genes are TRBV7-2 and TRBJ1-4, with a possible D match to TRBD1 (5 bases). The CDR3 totals 16 residues. V lost 4 bases and J lost 8, with 20 bases in between. Germline V gene sequence: CDR1 SGHTA, CDR2 FQGNSA. CDR3 sequence reads: CASSWGVEVTGEKLFF. The CDR3 bases are TGTGCCAGCAGCTGGGGGGTGGAGGTGACGGGAGAAAAACTGTTTTTT.

The chain is built from TRBV18 and TRBJ1-2, with 7 bases aligning to TRBD1. The V segment lost 2 bases and the J segment 0 bases; nucleotides outside the gene matches: 9. Germline CDR1 reads KGHSH; CDR2 reads LQKENI. This CDR3 has 17 residues. The CDR3 nucleotides read TGTGCCAGCTCACCATACCGGGACAGCAAACCTAACTATGGCTACACCTTC. Its translation is CASSPYRDSKPNYGYTF.

This chain joins TRBV10-3 and TRBJ1-1; the D is unclear. The length of the CDR3 is 13 residues. V was trimmed by 7 bases and J by 1 base, leaving 10 bases between them. CDR1 ENHRY and CDR2 SYGVKD come from the germline V gene. CDR3 sequence: CAIKGSPNTEAFF. The CDR3 nucleotides are TGTGCCATCAAAGGGAGTCCGAACACTGAAGCTTTCTTT.

This clone was recorded only once. V gene TRBV28 combines with J gene TRBJ1-2, with D possibly being TRBD1 (5 bases). The length of the CDR3 is 19 residues. The ends were cut back, 3 bases at V and 4 bases at J, with 27 bases in the middle. Germline V gene lookup returns CDR1 MDHEN and CDR2 SYDVKM. CDR3 bases: TGTGCCAGCAGTTTCTGGTCTTTGGGCAGGGTGGGGATCTCCTATGGCTACACCTTC. Protein sequence: CASSFWSLGRVGISYGYTF.

This clone was counted only a few times. The rearrangement joins TRBV7-2 to TRBJ2-1, with 7 positions matching TRBD2. In germline, CDR1 is SGHTA, CDR2 FQGNSA. This CDR3 has 14 amino acids. The trim removed 5 bases at V and 8 bases at J, leaving 9 bases unmatched. The CDR3 region has the DNA TGTGCCAGCAGCGTGACCGGGGGGATCGATGAGCAGTTCTTC. Residues: CASSVTGGIDEQFF.

The gene calls are TRBV4-2 and TRBJ2-7, with D possibly TRBD2 on 5 matching bases. CDR3 length: 16 amino acids. Germline-derived CDR1 and CDR2 are LGHNA and YNFKEQ. The germline V and J ends were trimmed by 0 bases and 2 bases, with 14 bases remaining between them. The CDR3 protein is CASSQEVLGGPYEQYF. CDR3 sequence (DNA): TGTGCCAGCAGCCAAGAGGTACTAGGTGGGCCCTACGAGCAGTACTTC.

The chain recombines TRBV28 with TRBJ1-1; a possible D gene is TRBD1 (6 bases). The CDR3 contains 16 residues. V gave up 3 bases and J gave up 1 base, with 15 bases separating them. Germline V gene lookup returns CDR1 MDHEN and CDR2 SYDVKM. Written as DNA, the CDR3 is TGTGCCAGCAGTTTTAACCCGACAGGCAGGAACACTGAAGCTTTCTTT. The encoded protein is CASSFNPTGRNTEAFF.

The chain is built from TRBV6-5 and TRBJ1-3, with D possibly TRBD1 on 6 matching bases. The CDR3 is 16 amino acids. V lost 2 bases and J lost 1, with 12 bases in between. Germline assignment: CDR1 MNHEY and CDR2 SVGAGI. CDR3 sequence: CASSYGGRTSGNTIYF. The CDR3 nucleotides read TGTGCCAGCAGTTACGGGGGCCGAACATCTGGAAACACCATATATTTT.

The chain links TRBV9 to TRBJ2-7, with D possibly being TRBD1 (7 bases). The germline V gene has CDR1 SGDLS and CDR2 YYNGEE. V lost 3 bases to trimming and J lost 3 bases, with 19 bases between them. The CDR3 sequence is 16 residues long. CDR3 sequence: CASSAGGTEWIYEQYF. The CDR3 DNA reads as TGTGCCAGCAGCGCAGGGGGGACGGAATGGATCTACGAGCAGTACTTC. The variable domain in full, completed from reference TRBV9 and TRBJ2-7, reads DSGVTQTPKHLITATGQRVTLRCSPRSGDLSVYWYQQSLDQGLQFLIQYYNGEERAKGNILERFSAQQFPDLHSELNLSSLELGDSALYFCASSAGGTEWIYEQYFGPGTRLTVT.

The genes are TRBV6-1 and TRBJ2-1; 7 bases are shared with TRBD2. V was pared by 3 bases and J by 4 bases, with 6 bases of the junction left unmatched. The CDR3 runs to 15 residues. Per the germline V gene, CDR1 is MNHNS and CDR2 is SASEGT. The DNA for the CDR3 is TGTGCCAGCAGTGATGTCAGCGGGGTGTACAATGAGCAGTTCTTC. Its translation: CASSDVSGVYNEQFF.

The table lists this clone with a few counts. The chain is built from TRBV4-1 and TRBJ2-7, with D perhaps matching TRBD1 (7 bases). This CDR3 spans 15 amino acids. Trimming took 3 bases from V and 2 from J, leaving 14 bases between them. CDR1 is MGHRA, CDR2 YSYEKL, per germline. The CDR3 loop is CASSQEGTAAYEQYF. The CDR3 DNA is TGCGCCAGCAGCCAGGAGGGGACAGCAGCCTACGAGCAGTACTTC.